Each of the 9 T cell receptor beta chains below was sequenced from the same sample in a study of blood T cell repertoires in COVID-19. Assay: immunoSEQ multiplex PCR; the TCRdb copy retains only in-frame clones and omits some. This table has about 250,000 clones, under 90% appearing once. The material sequenced was peripheral blood. Source of these receptors: a woman aged 40 to 50 who had recovered from COVID-19.

This clone was counted only a few times. The gene calls are TRBV2 and TRBJ1-5; a possible D gene is TRBD1 (6 bases). Trimming took 6 bases from V and 4 from J, leaving 13 bases between them. The germline CDR1 and CDR2 sequences are SNHLY and FYNNEI. This CDR3 has 14 amino acids. This chain's CDR3 is CASRPGHTNQPQHF. The DNA for the CDR3 is TGTGCCAGCAGACCGGGACACACTAATCAGCCCCAGCATTTT.

The chain carries TRBV27 and TRBJ1-2; D might be TRBD1 (5 bases). The CDR3 consists of 13 residues. Looked up from germline, CDR1 is MNHEY and CDR2 is SMNVEV (reference sequence). The germline V and J ends were trimmed by 3 bases and 3 bases, with 8 bases remaining between them. CDR3 nucleotides: TGTGCCAGCAGTTTTGACAGCGACTATGGCTACACCTTC. Translated, it gives CASSFDSDYGYTF.

The chain links TRBV6-5 to TRBJ1-2, with no clear D. V gave up 7 bases and J gave up 4 bases, with 7 bases separating them. The V gene's germline CDR1 is MNHEY and CDR2 SVGAGI. CDR3 length equals 11 residues. The CDR3 coding sequence is TGTGCCAGCACTCAGATCTATGGCTACACCTTC. As protein: CASTQIYGYTF.

The chain is built from TRBV19 and TRBJ1-5; D gene uncertain. The V and J ends lost 7 bases and 5 bases respectively, with 12 bases between them. CDR3 length: 13 amino acids. CDR1 is LNHDA, CDR2 SQIVND, per germline (reference sequence). The CDR3 sequence: CASKPESHQPQHF. CDR3 bases: TGTGCCAGTAAGCCTGAGAGCCATCAGCCCCAGCATTTT.

The CDR3 DNA is TGTGCCAGTAGTGAGCGCTGGAGGAGCAATCAGCCCCAGCATTTT. Protein: CASSERWRSNQPQHF. V gene TRBV19 combines with J gene TRBJ1-5, with D unresolved. Trimming cost V 5 bases and J 1 base, with 12 bases left between them. Per germline, CDR1 LNHDA and CDR2 SQIVND (reference sequence). This CDR3 comprises 15 residues. The whole variable domain, remainder taken from reference TRBV19 and TRBJ1-5, is DGGITQSPKYLFRKEGQNVTLSCEQNLNHDAMYWYRQDPGQGLRLIYYSQIVNDFQKGDIAEGYSVSREKKESFPLTVTSAQKNPTAFYLCASSERWRSNQPQHFGDGTRLSIL.

The V and J genes are TRBV2 and TRBJ1-2; unclear D gene. This CDR3 is 12 amino acids long. V was pared by 6 bases and J by 2 bases, with 7 bases between. Per the germline V gene, CDR1 is SNHLY and CDR2 is FYNNEI. The CDR3 is CASRDGNYGYTF. CDR3 DNA: TGTGCCAGCAGAGACGGGAACTATGGCTACACCTTC.

The chain has TRBV18 and TRBJ2-7, with 7 bases fitting TRBD1. V was pared by 3 bases and J by 4 bases, with 3 bases of the junction left unmatched. In germline, CDR1 is KGHSH, CDR2 LQKENI. CDR3 length: 13 residues. CDR3 region: CASSPQGVYEQYF. The CDR3 DNA follows: TGTGCCAGCTCACCGCAGGGGGTTTACGAGCAGTACTTC.

This sequence joins TRBV29-1 and TRBJ2-7, with TRBD1 matching 9 bases. The CDR3 totals 13 residues. J was trimmed by 6 bases and V by 7 bases; bases with no gene match: 10. The V gene's germline CDR1 is SQVTM and CDR2 ANQGSEA. CDR3 amino acids: CSAGGTGLGEQYF. In DNA form, the CDR3 reads TGCAGCGCAGGCGGGACAGGGCTCGGCGAGCAGTACTTC.

This chain joins TRBV19 and TRBJ1-2; D remains ambiguous. The CDR3 spans 13 residues. Per germline, CDR1 LNHDA and CDR2 SQIVND (reference sequence). Trimming shortened V by 4 bases and J by 9 bases, and 15 bases separated the two germline ends. The CDR3: CASSKVTTERYTF. In DNA, the CDR3 is TGTGCCAGTAGTAAGGTGACTACGGAACGCTACACCTTC. Filled out from reference TRBV19 and TRBJ1-2, the complete variable domain reads DGGITQSPKYLFRKEGQNVTLSCEQNLNHDAMYWYRQDPGQGLRLIYYSQIVNDFQKGDIAEGYSVSREKKESFPLTVTSAQKNPTAFYLCASSKVTTERYTFGSGTRLTVV.